This T cell receptor beta chain was documented in a study of blood T cell repertoires in COVID-19. About the study: Specimens from acute and convalescent COVID-19 originated in the United States, Italy and Spain. PBMCs, B-cell-depleted T cells, or T cells provided the cDNA or gDNA that made up the material.

In the authors' workflow: Estimates of nucleated cell counts were drawn from the amplification of reference gene primers. Measured with immunoSEQ multiplex PCR; TCRdb has only the in-frame clones, and not every one. From that table come the V and J calls and clone size; the DNA was used to work out D and trimming. Of about 75,000 clones listed, around 89% were seen once; the top ten hold 7% to 10%. V dropped 3 bases and J dropped 5; count of bases not matched to a gene: 4. This CDR3 has 13 amino acids. Germline V gene lookup returns CDR1 WSHSY and CDR2 SAAADI. This clone was counted a single time. The TCR originated in a human donor in a cohort sampled during active COVID-19. Material for sequencing was peripheral blood. The V and J genes are TRBV10-2 and TRBJ2-7; 7 positions agree with TRBD1. The CDR3 DNA is TGCGCCAGCAGTGAACAGGGGAATGACGAGCAGTACTTC. It codes for CASSEQGNDEQYF.